What follows describes a single T cell receptor (beta chain). This sample is part of a study of CDR3 diversity in severe acne. TCRdb passed the PCR reads through MiXCR, listing each CDR3 protein once. In the table there are 89,000 or so distinct CDR3 sequences, about 50% of which are singletons. V was pared by 5 bases and J by 2 bases, with 10 bases between. CDR1 is SGDLS and CDR2 is YYNGEE in the germline V gene. The CDR3 has 13 amino acids. The TCR was taken from a male donor in good health, serving as a control. The chain employs TRBV9 and TRBJ2-5; D tentatively reads TRBD1 or TRBD2 (6 bases each). The material sequenced was blood. The DNA for the CDR3 is TGTGCCAGCAGTGGAGGGGGGCAAGAGACCCAGTACTTC. Protein product: CASSGGGQETQYF.